This paragraph covers one T cell receptor beta chain sequence. The data were taken from a study of blood T cell repertoires in COVID-19. CDR1 and CDR2 from the germline V gene are SEHNR and FQNEAQ (reference sequence). The CDR3 contains 13 residues. V was cut by 5 bases and J by 8 bases, with 13 bases left in between. Sequenced by immunoSEQ multiplex PCR; TCRdb stores in-frame clones only, minus some. The sample records 250,000 or so clones, approximately 90% being singletons. Sequences were obtained from PBMCs or T cells enriched from blood (not recorded which). The chain couples TRBV7-9 to TRBJ1-3, with D possibly matching TRBD1 (6 bases). This TCR was sampled from a man aged 40-49 years who had recovered from COVID-19. The CDR3 is CASSVGGTYTIYF. Here the CDR3 DNA reads TGTGCCAGCAGCGTAGGGGGGACTTACACCATATATTTT. Drawing the rest from reference TRBV7-9 and TRBJ1-3, the complete variable domain is DTGVSQNPRHKITKRGQNVTFRCDPISEHNRLYWYRQTLGQGPEFLTYFQNEAQLEKSRLLSDRFSAERPKGSFSTLEIQRTEQGDSAMYLCASSVGGTYTIYFGEGSWLTVV.